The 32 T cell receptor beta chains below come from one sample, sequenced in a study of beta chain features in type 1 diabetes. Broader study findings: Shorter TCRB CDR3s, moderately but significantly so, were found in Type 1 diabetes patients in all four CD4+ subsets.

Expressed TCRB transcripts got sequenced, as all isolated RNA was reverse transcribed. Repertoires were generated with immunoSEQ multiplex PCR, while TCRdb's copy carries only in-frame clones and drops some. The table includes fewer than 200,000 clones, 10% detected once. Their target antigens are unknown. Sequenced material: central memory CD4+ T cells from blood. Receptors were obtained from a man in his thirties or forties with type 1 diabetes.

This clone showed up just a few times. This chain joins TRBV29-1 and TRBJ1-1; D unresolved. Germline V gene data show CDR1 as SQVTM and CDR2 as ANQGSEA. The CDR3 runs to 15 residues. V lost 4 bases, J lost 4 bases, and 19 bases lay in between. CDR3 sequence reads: CSVVFSGQIFTEAFF. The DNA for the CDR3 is TGCAGCGTTGTTTTTTCAGGCCAAATTTTCACTGAAGCTTTCTTT.

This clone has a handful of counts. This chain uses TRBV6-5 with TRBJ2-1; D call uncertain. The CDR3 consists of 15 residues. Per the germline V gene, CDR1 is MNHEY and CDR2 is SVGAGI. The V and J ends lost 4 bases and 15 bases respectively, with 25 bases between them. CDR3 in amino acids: CASSSAPLFDPPGFF. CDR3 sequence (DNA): TGTGCCAGCAGTTCCGCCCCCCTTTTCGACCCCCCAGGGTTCTTC.

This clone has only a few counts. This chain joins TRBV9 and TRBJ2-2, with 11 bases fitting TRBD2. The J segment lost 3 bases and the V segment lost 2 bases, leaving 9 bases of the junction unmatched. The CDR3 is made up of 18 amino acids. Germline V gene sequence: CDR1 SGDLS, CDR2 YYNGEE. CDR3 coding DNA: TGTGCCAGCAGCGTCGCTAGCGGGAGGCCCGGGGACACCGGGGAGCTGTTTTTT. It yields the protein CASSVASGRPGDTGELFF.

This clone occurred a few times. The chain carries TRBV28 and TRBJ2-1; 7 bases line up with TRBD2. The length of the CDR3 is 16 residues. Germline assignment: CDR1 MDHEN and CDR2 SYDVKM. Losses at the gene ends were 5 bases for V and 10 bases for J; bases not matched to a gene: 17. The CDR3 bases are TGTGCCAGCAGTCCCTTCGGAGGGAGGGATTGGCGAGAGCAGTTCTTC. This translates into CASSPFGGRDWREQFF.

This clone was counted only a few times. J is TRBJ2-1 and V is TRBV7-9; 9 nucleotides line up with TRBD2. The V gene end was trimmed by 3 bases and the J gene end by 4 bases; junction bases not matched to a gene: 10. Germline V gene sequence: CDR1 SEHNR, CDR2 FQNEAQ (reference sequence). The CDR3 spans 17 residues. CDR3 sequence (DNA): TGTGCCAGCAGCTTTAGCGGGAGTTCTTCTCGTTACAATGAGCAGTTCTTC. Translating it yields CASSFSGSSSRYNEQFF.

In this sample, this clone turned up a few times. The CDR3 DNA sequence: TGTGCCAGCACCATGCTAGGGGGGGGAGATACGCAGTATTTT. This codes for CASTMLGGGDTQYF. The genes are TRBV27 and TRBJ2-3; D is possibly TRBD2 (7 bases). CDR1 and CDR2 from the germline V gene are MNHEY and SMNVEV (reference sequence). Trimming stripped 7 bases from V and 5 bases from J, with 16 bases between. The CDR3 runs 14 residues.

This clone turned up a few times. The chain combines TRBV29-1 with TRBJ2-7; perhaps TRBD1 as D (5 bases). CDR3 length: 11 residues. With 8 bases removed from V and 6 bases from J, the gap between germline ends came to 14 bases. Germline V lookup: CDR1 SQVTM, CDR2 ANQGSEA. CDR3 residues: CSSWQGTEQYF. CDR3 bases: TGCAGCTCCTGGCAGGGTACCGAGCAGTACTTC.

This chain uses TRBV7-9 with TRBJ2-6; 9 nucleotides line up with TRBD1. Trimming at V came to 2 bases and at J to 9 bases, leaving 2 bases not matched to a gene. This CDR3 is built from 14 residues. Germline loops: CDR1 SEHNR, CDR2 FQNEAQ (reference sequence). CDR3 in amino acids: CASSLMDRGNVLTF. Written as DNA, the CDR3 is TGTGCCAGCAGCTTAATGGACAGGGGCAACGTCCTGACTTTC.

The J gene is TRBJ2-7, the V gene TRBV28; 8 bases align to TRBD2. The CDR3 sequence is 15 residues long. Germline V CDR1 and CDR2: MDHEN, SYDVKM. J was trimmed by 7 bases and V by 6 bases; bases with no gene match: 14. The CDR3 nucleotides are TGTGCCAGCAGCACCCTAACGGGAGGGTCTCAAGAGCAGTACTTC. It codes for CASSTLTGGSQEQYF.

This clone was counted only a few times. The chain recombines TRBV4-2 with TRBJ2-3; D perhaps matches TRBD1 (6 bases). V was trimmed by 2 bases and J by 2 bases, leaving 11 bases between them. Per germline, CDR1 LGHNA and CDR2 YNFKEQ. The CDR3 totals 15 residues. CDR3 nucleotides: TGTGCCAGCAGCCAATACAGGGCTGCCACAGATACGCAGTATTTT. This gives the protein CASSQYRAATDTQYF.

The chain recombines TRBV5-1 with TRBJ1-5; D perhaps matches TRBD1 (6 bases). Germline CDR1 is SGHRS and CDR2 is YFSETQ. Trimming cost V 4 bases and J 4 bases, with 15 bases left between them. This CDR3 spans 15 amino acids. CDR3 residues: CASSVTGMSNQPQHF. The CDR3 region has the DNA TGCGCCAGCAGCGTGACAGGCATGAGTAATCAGCCCCAGCATTTT.

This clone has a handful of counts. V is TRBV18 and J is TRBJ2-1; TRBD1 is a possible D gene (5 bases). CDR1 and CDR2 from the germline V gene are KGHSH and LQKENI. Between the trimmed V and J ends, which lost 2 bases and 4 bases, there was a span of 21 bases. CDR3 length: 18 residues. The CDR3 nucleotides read TGTGCCAGCTCACCAGGGATACAGGCGCTGACAATATACAATGAGCAGTTCTTC. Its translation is CASSPGIQALTIYNEQFF.

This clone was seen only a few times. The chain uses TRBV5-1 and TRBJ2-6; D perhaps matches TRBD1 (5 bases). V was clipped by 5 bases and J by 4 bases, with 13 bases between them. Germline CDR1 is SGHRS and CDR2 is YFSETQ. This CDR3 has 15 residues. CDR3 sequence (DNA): TGCGCCAGCAGGCTGACAGTGTCCGGGGCCAACGTCCTGACTTTC. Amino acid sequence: CASRLTVSGANVLTF. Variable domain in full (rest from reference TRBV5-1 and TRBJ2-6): KAGVTQTPRYLIKTRGQQVTLSCSPISGHRSVSWYQQTPGQGLQFLFEYFSETQRNKGNFPGRFSGRQFSNSRSEMNVSTLELGDSALYLCASRLTVSGANVLTFGAGSRLTVL.

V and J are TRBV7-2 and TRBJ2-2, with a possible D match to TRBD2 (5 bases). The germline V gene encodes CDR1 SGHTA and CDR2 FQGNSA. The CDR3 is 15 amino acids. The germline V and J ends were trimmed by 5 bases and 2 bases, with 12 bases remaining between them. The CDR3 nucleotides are TGTGCCAGCAGCCCAGTTGGAGGCAACACCGGGGAGCTGTTTTTT. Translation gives CASSPVGGNTGELFF.

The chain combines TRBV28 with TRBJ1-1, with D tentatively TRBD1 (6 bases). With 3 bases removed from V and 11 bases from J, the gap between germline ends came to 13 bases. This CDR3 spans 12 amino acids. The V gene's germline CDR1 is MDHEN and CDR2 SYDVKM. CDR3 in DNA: TGTGCCAGCAGTTTCCCCGAGGGGGTCGCTTTCTTT. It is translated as CASSFPEGVAFF. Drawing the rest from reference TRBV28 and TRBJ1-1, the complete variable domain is DVKVTQSSRYLVKRTGEKVFLECVQDMDHENMFWYRQDPGLGLRLIYFSYDVKMKEKGDIPEGYSVSREKKERFSLILESASTNQTSMYLCASSFPEGVAFFGQGTRLTVV.

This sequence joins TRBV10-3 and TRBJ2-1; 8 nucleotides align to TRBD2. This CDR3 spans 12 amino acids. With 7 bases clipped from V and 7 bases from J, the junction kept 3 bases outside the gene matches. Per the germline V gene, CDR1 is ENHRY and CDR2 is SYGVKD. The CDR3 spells CAITERGNEQFF. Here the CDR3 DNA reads TGTGCCATCACCGAGCGGGGGAATGAGCAGTTCTTC.

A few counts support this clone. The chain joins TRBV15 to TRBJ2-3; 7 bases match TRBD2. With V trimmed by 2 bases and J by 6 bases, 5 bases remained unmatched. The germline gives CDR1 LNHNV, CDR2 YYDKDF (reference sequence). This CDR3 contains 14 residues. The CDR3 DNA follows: TGTGCCACCAGCAGACGGAGACTAGCTGATACGCAGTATTTT. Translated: CATSRRRLADTQYF.

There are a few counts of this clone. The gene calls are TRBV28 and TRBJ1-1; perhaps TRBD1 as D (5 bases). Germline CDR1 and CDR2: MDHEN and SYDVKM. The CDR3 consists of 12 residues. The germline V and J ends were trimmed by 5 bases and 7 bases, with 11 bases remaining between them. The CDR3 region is CASSRGVGEAFF. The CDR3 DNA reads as TGTGCCAGCAGTCGGGGGGTCGGTGAAGCTTTCTTT.

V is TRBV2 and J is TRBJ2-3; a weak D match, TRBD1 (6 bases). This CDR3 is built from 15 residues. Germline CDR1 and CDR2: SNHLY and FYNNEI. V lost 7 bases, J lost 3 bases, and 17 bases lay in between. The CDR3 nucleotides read TGTGCCAGCACCATTCAGGGGCTTAGGACAGATACGCAGTATTTT. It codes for CASTIQGLRTDTQYF.

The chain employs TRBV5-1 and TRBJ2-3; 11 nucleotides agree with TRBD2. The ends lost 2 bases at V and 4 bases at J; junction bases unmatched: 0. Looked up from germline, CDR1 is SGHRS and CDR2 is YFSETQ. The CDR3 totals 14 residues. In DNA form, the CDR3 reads TGCGCCAGCAGCTTACTAGCGGGAGCAGATACGCAGTATTTT. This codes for CASSLLAGADTQYF. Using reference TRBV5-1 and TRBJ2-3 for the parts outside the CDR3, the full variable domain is KAGVTQTPRYLIKTRGQQVTLSCSPISGHRSVSWYQQTPGQGLQFLFEYFSETQRNKGNFPGRFSGRQFSNSRSEMNVSTLELGDSALYLCASSLLAGADTQYFGPGTRLTVL.

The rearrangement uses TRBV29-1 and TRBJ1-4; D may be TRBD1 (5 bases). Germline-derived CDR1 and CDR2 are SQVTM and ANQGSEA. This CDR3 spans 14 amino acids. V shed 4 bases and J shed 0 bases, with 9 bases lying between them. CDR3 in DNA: TGCAGCGTTGCTGACAGCACAACTAATGAAAAACTGTTTTTT. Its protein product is CSVADSTTNEKLFF. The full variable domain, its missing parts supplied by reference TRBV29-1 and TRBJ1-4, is SAVISQKPSRDICQRGTSLTIQCQVDSQVTMMFWYRQQPGQSLTLIATANQGSEATYESGFVIDKFPISRPNLTFSTLTVSNMSPEDSSIYLCSVADSTTNEKLFFGSGTQLSVL.

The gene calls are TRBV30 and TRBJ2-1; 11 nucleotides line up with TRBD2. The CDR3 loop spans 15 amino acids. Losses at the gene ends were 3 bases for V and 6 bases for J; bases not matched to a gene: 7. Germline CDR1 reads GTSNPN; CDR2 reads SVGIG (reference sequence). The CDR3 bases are TGTGCCTGGAGCGAACTAGCGGGAGTAACCAATGAGCAGTTCTTC. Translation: CAWSELAGVTNEQFF.

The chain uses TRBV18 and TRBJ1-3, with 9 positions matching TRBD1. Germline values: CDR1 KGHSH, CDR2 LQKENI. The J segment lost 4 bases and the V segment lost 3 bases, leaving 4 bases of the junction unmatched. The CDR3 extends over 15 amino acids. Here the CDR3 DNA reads TGTGCCAGCTCACCGAACAGGGGGCCCGGAAACACCATATATTTT. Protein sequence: CASSPNRGPGNTIYF.

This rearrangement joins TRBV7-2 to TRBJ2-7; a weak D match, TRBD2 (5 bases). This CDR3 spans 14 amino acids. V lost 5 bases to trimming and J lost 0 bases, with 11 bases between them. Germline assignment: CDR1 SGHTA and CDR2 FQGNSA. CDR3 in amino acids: CASSPGFSSYEQYF. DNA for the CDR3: TGTGCCAGCAGCCCGGGGTTTAGCTCCTACGAGCAGTACTTC.

The CDR3 spells CASSHLIAVSYEQYF. As DNA, the CDR3 is TGTGCCAGCAGCCATTTAATAGCGGTCTCCTACGAGCAGTACTTC. The J gene is TRBJ2-7, the V gene TRBV11-2, with D possibly matching TRBD2 (6 bases). Germline V CDR1 and CDR2: SGHAT, FQNNGV. There are 15 residues in the CDR3. Trimming shortened V by 5 bases and J by 0 bases, and 14 bases separated the two germline ends.

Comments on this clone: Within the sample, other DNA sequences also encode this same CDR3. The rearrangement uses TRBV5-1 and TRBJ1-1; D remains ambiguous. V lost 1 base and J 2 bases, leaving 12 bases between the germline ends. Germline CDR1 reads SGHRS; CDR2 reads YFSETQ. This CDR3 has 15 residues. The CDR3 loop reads CASSLREGGNTEAFF. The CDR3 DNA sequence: TGCGCCAGCAGCTTGAGAGAGGGCGGAAACACTGAAGCTTTCTTT.

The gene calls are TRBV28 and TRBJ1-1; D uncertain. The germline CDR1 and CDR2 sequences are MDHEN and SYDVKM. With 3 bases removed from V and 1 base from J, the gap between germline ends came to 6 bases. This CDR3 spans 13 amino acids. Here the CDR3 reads CASSFTRNTEAFF. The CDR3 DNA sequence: TGTGCCAGCAGTTTTACACGGAACACTGAAGCTTTCTTT. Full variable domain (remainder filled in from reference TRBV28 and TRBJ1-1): DVKVTQSSRYLVKRTGEKVFLECVQDMDHENMFWYRQDPGLGLRLIYFSYDVKMKEKGDIPEGYSVSREKKERFSLILESASTNQTSMYLCASSFTRNTEAFFGQGTRLTVV.

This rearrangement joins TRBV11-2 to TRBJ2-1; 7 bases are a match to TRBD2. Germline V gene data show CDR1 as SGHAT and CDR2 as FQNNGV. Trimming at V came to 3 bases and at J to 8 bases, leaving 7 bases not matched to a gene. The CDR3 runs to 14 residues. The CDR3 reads CASSFAWLADEQFF. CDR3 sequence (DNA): TGTGCCAGCAGCTTCGCGTGGCTAGCGGATGAGCAGTTCTTC.

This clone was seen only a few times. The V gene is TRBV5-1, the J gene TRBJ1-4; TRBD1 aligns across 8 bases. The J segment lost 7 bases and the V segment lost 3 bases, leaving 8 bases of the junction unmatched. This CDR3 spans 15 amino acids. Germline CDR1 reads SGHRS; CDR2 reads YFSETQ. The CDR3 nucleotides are TGCGCCAGCAGCTCCACAGGGGGTCCCTCTGAAAAACTGTTTTTT. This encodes CASSSTGGPSEKLFF.

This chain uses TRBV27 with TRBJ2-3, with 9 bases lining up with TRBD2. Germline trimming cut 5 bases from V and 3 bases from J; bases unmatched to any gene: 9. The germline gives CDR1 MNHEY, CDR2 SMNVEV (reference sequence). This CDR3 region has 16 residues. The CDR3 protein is CASSPMSSGRTDTQYF. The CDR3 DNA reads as TGTGCCAGCAGTCCTATGAGTAGCGGGAGAACAGATACGCAGTATTTT.

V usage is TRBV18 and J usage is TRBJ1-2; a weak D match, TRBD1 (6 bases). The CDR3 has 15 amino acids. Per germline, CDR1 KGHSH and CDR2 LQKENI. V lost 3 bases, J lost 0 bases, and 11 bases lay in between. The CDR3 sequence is CASSPWTESNYGYTF. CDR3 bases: TGTGCCAGCTCACCTTGGACAGAATCTAACTATGGCTACACCTTC.

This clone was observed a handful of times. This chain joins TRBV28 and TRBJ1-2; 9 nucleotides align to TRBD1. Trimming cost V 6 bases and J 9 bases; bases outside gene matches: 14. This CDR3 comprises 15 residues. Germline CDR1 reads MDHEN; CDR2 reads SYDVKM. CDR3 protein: CASRSPGTGNLSYTF. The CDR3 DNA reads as TGTGCCAGCAGGTCGCCCGGGACAGGGAATTTGAGCTACACCTTC.